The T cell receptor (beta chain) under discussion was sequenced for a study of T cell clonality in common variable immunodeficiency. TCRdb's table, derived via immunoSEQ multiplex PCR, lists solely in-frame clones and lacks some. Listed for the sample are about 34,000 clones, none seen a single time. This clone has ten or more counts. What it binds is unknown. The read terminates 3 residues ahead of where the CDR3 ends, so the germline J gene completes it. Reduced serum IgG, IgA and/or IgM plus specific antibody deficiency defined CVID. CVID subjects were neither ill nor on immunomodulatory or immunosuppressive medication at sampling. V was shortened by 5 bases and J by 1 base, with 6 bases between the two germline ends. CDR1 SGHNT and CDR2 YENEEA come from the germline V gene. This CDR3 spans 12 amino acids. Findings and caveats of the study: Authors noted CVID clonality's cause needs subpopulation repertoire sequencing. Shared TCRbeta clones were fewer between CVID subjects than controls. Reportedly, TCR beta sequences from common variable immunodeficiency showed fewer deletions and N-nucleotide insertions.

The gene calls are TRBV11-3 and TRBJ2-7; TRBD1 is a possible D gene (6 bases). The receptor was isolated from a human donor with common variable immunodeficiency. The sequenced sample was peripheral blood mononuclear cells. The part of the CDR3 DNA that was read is TGTGCCAGCAGCCAGGGGTCCTACGAG. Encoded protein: CASSQGSYE. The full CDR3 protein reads CASSQGSYEQYF.